The entry below describes one TCR beta chain. V was clipped by 6 bases and J by 3 bases; unmatched bases: 8. The CDR3 length is 14 residues. This entry belongs to a study of T-cell reconstitution after alpha-beta-depleted transplantation in children. Molecular barcoding with unique molecular identifiers was used for the TCRbeta library. One entry per CDR3 protein results from TCRdb running MiXCR on the PCR reads. The sample lists some 530,000 distinct CDR3 sequences, about an eighth seen once, with about 5% in the top ten. The source material was PBMCs from the stem cell graft donor, sampled from the stem cell graft. This TCR was sampled from a human donor who donated a stem cell graft to a child with combined immunodeficiency. V is TRBV12-3 or TRBV12-4 and J is TRBJ2-7; TRBD1 aligns across 7 bases. CDR3 sequence: CASSSPGQVYEQYF. As DNA, the CDR3 is TGTGCCAGCAGCTCCCCCGGACAGGTCTACGAGCAGTACTTC.